Below, 16 T cell receptor beta chains from the same sample are listed, as sequenced in a study of T cells in Graves' hyperthyroidism and ophthalmopathy. Amplification of TCR beta CDR3 regions used RNA as the template. Researchers ran a first-round RT-PCR on the TCR CDR3 using the HTBI primer set. TCRdb recomputed calls from the multiplex PCR reads with MiXCR, one row per CDR3 protein. Counted here are more than 500,000 distinct CDR3 sequences, roughly 15% occurring once; the ten biggest clones make up about 3.9%. Sample: blood. These receptors were taken from a woman between 35 and 50 years old with Graves' ophthalmopathy.

This clonotype was counted ten times or more. The chain has TRBV20-1 and TRBJ1-2; 7 nucleotides line up with TRBD1. V shed 3 bases and J 6 bases; nucleotides not matched to a gene: 10. CDR1 and CDR2 from the germline V gene are DFQATT and SNEGSKA (reference sequence). The CDR3 consists of 14 residues. For the CDR3, the DNA is TGCAGTGCTAGCCTAGGGGGACAGCGCAATGGCTACACCTTC. Its translation: CSASLGGQRNGYTF.

This clonotype was seen a handful of times. The rearrangement links TRBV19 to TRBJ1-1, with TRBD1 matching 11 bases. Per the germline V gene, CDR1 is LNHDA and CDR2 is SQIVND (reference sequence). Trimming took 4 bases from V and 4 from J; bases not matched to a gene: 5. The CDR3 extends over 15 amino acids. This chain's CDR3 is CASSNSGTGGTEAFF. CDR3 DNA: TGTGCCAGTAGTAATTCCGGGACAGGGGGCACTGAAGCTTTCTTT.

At least ten counts were recorded for this clonotype. The rearrangement links TRBV28 to TRBJ2-7; TRBD1 agrees at 7 bases. The CDR3 totals 15 residues. Trimming cost V 4 bases and J 3 bases; bases outside gene matches: 9. Germline CDR1 reads MDHEN; CDR2 reads SYDVKM. Here the CDR3 DNA reads TGTGCCAGCAGTTCCCCCGCCCAGGGGGACTACGAGCAGTACTTC. This encodes CASSSPAQGDYEQYF.

This clonotype was counted only a few times. The rearrangement uses TRBV3-1 and TRBJ1-5; no clear D gene. With 1 base removed from V and 9 bases from J, the gap between germline ends came to 10 bases. This CDR3 has 13 residues. Germline lookup yields CDR1 LGHDT and CDR2 YNNKEL (reference sequence). This chain's CDR3 is CASSQGTYGPQHF. The CDR3 DNA follows: TGTGCCAGCAGCCAAGGGACGTATGGGCCCCAGCATTTT. Full variable domain (rest looked up from reference TRBV3-1 and TRBJ1-5): DTAVSQTPKYLVTQMGNDKSIKCEQNLGHDTMYWYKQDSKKFLKIMFSYNNKELIINETVPNRFSPKSPDKAHLNLHINSLELGDSAVYFCASSQGTYGPQHFGDGTRLSIL.

The genes are TRBV12-3 or TRBV12-4 and TRBJ1-2, with TRBD1 matching over 10 bases. The trim removed 6 bases at V and 2 bases at J, leaving 6 bases unmatched. There are 15 residues in the CDR3. CDR3 nucleotide sequence: TGTGCCAGCAGAAAAACGGGACAGGGGAACTATGGCTACACCTTC. Translating gives CASRKTGQGNYGYTF.

This clonotype was seen at least ten times. An end of the junction does not agree with germline; a read error may underlie this. The V call is TRBV28, the J call TRBJ2-7, with D tentatively TRBD1 or TRBD2 (5 bases each). Per the germline V gene, CDR1 is MDHEN and CDR2 is SYDVKM. CDR3 size: 12 residues. CDR3 sequence: CASRLGTYEQYF. In DNA form, the CDR3 reads TGTGCCAGCAGATTGGGGACCTATGAGCAGTACTTC.

Ten or more counts support this clonotype. The CDR3: CASSPSGGPSYEQYF. The CDR3 DNA follows: TGTGCCAGCAGCCCCAGCGGGGGGCCCTCCTACGAGCAGTACTTC. V usage is TRBV12-3 or TRBV12-4 and J usage is TRBJ2-7; 9 bases are shared with TRBD2. V shed 6 bases and J 0 bases; nucleotides not matched to a gene: 6. The CDR3 runs to 15 residues.

At least ten counts were recorded for this clonotype. The chain recombines TRBV12-3 or TRBV12-4 with TRBJ1-5, with D perhaps matching TRBD1 (6 bases). The CDR3 loop spans 15 amino acids. The V end lost 6 bases, the J end lost 3 bases, and 15 bases lay between the germline ends. Here the CDR3 DNA reads TGTGCCAGCAGCCCAAGGAGGGGGTACAATCAGCCCCAGCATTTT. Protein sequence: CASSPRRGYNQPQHF.

This clonotype has at least ten counts. V and J are TRBV6-2 or TRBV6-3 and TRBJ1-2, with 9 bases identical to TRBD1. Germline CDR1 and CDR2: MNHEY and SVGEGT. The CDR3 loop spans 18 amino acids. The V segment lost 0 bases and the J segment 2 bases; nucleotides outside the gene matches: 10. The CDR3 spells CASSYSLVQGAPNYGYTF. The CDR3 DNA sequence: TGTGCCAGCAGTTACTCCCTGGTACAGGGGGCGCCGAACTATGGCTACACCTTC.

V and J are TRBV12-3 or TRBV12-4 and TRBJ2-2; the match to TRBD1 covers 11 bases. V was pared by 6 bases and J by 9 bases, with 12 bases of the junction left unmatched. The CDR3 length is 16 residues. In nucleotides, the CDR3 is TGTGCCAGCAGCTCCCTGGGGACAGGGGGAAGGTGGGAGCTGTTTTTT. Translating it yields CASSSLGTGGRWELFF.

There are many counts of this clonotype. The rearrangement uses TRBV20-1 and TRBJ2-7; D possibly corresponds to TRBD2 (5 bases). V was pared by 3 bases and J by 0 bases, with 6 bases between. Looked up from germline, CDR1 is DFQATT and CDR2 is SNEGSKA (reference sequence). The CDR3 has 12 residues. The CDR3 is CSASGDSYEQYF. DNA for the CDR3: TGCAGTGCTAGCGGGGACTCCTACGAGCAGTACTTC.

This clonotype has ten or more counts. The chain employs TRBV27 and TRBJ1-5, with 9 bases matching TRBD1. Germline V gene lookup returns CDR1 MNHEY and CDR2 SMNVEV (reference sequence). This CDR3 comprises 14 residues. The J segment lost 5 bases and the V segment lost 6 bases, leaving 5 bases of the junction unmatched. The CDR3 here is CASSWTGEYQPQHF. The CDR3 DNA reads as TGTGCCAGCAGCTGGACAGGGGAATATCAGCCCCAGCATTTT.

This clonotype showed up many times. The V call is TRBV6-1, the J call TRBJ2-2, with D perhaps given as TRBD1 or TRBD2 (6 bases each). From germline, CDR1 is MNHNS and CDR2 SASEGT. Trimming took off 4 bases at V and 1 base at J, with 10 bases between the two ends. This CDR3 comprises 15 residues. The CDR3 is CASSARGRNTGELFF. The DNA of the CDR3 is TGTGCCAGCAGTGCCCGGGGGCGGAACACCGGGGAGCTGTTTTTT.

This clonotype has only a few counts. The chain links TRBV15 to TRBJ1-5; 9 bases agree with TRBD1. The V segment lost 0 bases and the J segment 11 bases; nucleotides outside the gene matches: 11. The CDR3 length is 16 residues. In germline, CDR1 is LNHNV, CDR2 YYDKDF (reference sequence). DNA of the CDR3: TGTGCCACCAGCAGAGATCCGGGACAGGGCTATATCGCCCAGCATTTT. It is translated as CATSRDPGQGYIAQHF. The variable domain in full, with the rest retrieved from reference TRBV15 and TRBJ1-5, is DAMVIQNPRYQVTQFGKPVTLSCSQTLNHNVMYWYQQKSSQAPKLLFHYYDKDFNNEADTPDNFQSRRPNTSFCFLDIRSPGLGDTAMYLCATSRDPGQGYIAQHFGDGTRLSIL.

The sample holds a few counts of this clonotype. The chain has TRBV7-9 and TRBJ2-5, with TRBD1 as a possible D gene (6 bases). CDR1 is SEHNR and CDR2 is FQNEAQ in the germline V gene (reference sequence). The CDR3 consists of 14 residues. V was cut by 4 bases and J by 2 bases, with 11 bases left in between. In DNA form, the CDR3 reads TGTGCCAGCAGCTATCAGGGGATGCAAGAGACCCAGTACTTC. Translation: CASSYQGMQETQYF. Based on the CDR3 plus reference TRBV7-9 and TRBJ2-5, the full variable domain is DTGVSQNPRHKITKRGQNVTFRCDPISEHNRLYWYRQTLGQGPEFLTYFQNEAQLEKSRLLSDRFSAERPKGSFSTLEIQRTEQGDSAMYLCASSYQGMQETQYFGPGTRLLVL.

This clonotype came up a few times. This may stem from a read error, because a much larger clone lies one nucleotide away. The CDR3 nucleotides read TGTGCCAGCAGTGTTTCCCTCCGACGTGACCACGAGCAGTACTTC. This gives the protein CASSVSLRRDHEQYF. The chain employs TRBV6-2 or TRBV6-3 and TRBJ2-7, with no clear D. Germline loops: CDR1 MNHEY, CDR2 SVGEGT. This CDR3 comprises 15 residues. V dropped 5 bases and J dropped 5 bases, with 19 bases sitting between them.